What follows are 21 T cell receptor beta chains derived from one specimen sequenced in a study of blood T cell repertoires in COVID-19. Clones were sequenced by immunoSEQ multiplex PCR, and TCRdb holds only the in-frame ones, with some missing. Among fewer than 90,000 clones, 80% to 90% were seen once, and the ten largest hold around 35%. Sample: peripheral blood. The receptor source for this set is a man between 65 and 79 years old with acute or convalescent COVID-19.

The chain combines TRBV5-1 with TRBJ2-1; 9 bases line up with TRBD2. CDR1 is SGHRS, CDR2 YFSETQ, per germline. CDR3 size: 14 residues. With V trimmed by 0 bases and J by 9 bases, 4 bases remained unmatched. CDR3 bases: TGCGCCAGCAGCTTGGAGGGTAGCGGGGGTGAGCAGTTCTTC. Its translation: CASSLEGSGGEQFF.

The J gene is TRBJ1-2, the V gene TRBV29-1; the D is unclear. The germline V gene encodes CDR1 SQVTM and CDR2 ANQGSEA. The CDR3 covers 12 residues. Trimming pared 1 base from V and 7 bases from J, leaving 10 bases between. CDR3 sequence reads: CSVEAPSPGYTF. CDR3 DNA sequence: TGCAGCGTTGAAGCCCCTTCCCCTGGCTACACCTTC.

V gene TRBV30 combines with J gene TRBJ2-7, with D maybe TRBD1 (6 bases). Looked up from germline, CDR1 is GTSNPN and CDR2 is SVGIG (reference sequence). V was cut by 4 bases and J by 7 bases, with 17 bases left in between. The CDR3 consists of 13 residues. The CDR3 sequence is CAWTGESGREQYF. The DNA of the CDR3 is TGTGCCTGGACAGGGGAGTCCGGCCGAGAGCAGTACTTC.

The chain joins TRBV27 to TRBJ2-2; 7 nucleotides agree with TRBD1. The germline V gene has CDR1 MNHEY and CDR2 SMNVEV (reference sequence). CDR3 length: 14 amino acids. V dropped 6 bases and J dropped 7; count of bases not matched to a gene: 8. DNA of the CDR3: TGTGCCAGCAGCGACCGAACAGGGGTCGGGGAGCTGTTTTTT. Its translation is CASSDRTGVGELFF.

J is TRBJ2-1 and V is TRBV7-3; 7 bases are shared with TRBD2. In germline, CDR1 is SGHTA, CDR2 FQGTGA. Trimming took 4 bases from V and 1 from J; bases not matched to a gene: 4. The CDR3 is 15 amino acids. For the CDR3, the DNA is TGTGCCAGCAGCTCCTCGGGGGGATCCTACAATGAGCAGTTCTTC. This codes for CASSSSGGSYNEQFF.

The chain has TRBV27 and TRBJ2-7; 7 bases are shared with TRBD2. The CDR3 has 14 residues. With V trimmed by 7 bases and J by 0 bases, 6 bases remained unmatched. Per the germline V gene, CDR1 is MNHEY and CDR2 is SMNVEV (reference sequence). The CDR3 DNA reads TGTGCCAGCAAGCAGGGAGGGTTCTCCTACGAGCAGTACTTC. Protein: CASKQGGFSYEQYF.

The chain is built from TRBV5-1 and TRBJ1-5; 8 bases align to TRBD1. V lost 4 bases to trimming and J lost 6 bases; unmatched junction nucleotides: 6. Germline V gene data show CDR1 as SGHRS and CDR2 as YFSETQ. The CDR3 sequence is 14 residues long. For the CDR3, the DNA is TGCGCCAGCAGCATCGGACAGGGCGGTCAGCCCCAGCATTTT. Protein product: CASSIGQGGQPQHF.

This clone occurred a few times. The J gene is TRBJ1-2, the V gene TRBV4-2; 9 positions match TRBD1. The CDR3 has 14 residues. V lost 1 base to trimming and J lost 6 bases; unmatched junction nucleotides: 3. CDR1 is LGHNA, CDR2 YNFKEQ, per germline. CDR3: CASSQARTGDGYTF. The CDR3 DNA reads TGTGCCAGCAGCCAAGCCCGGACAGGGGATGGCTACACCTTC.

The chain links TRBV5-1 to TRBJ2-7, with 15 bases fitting TRBD2. The CDR3 runs 18 residues. V was clipped by 5 bases and J by 0 bases; unmatched bases: 9. Looked up from germline, CDR1 is SGHRS and CDR2 is YFSETQ. The chain's CDR3 is CASSFGTSGRINSYEQYF. For the CDR3, the DNA is TGCGCCAGCAGTTTCGGGACTAGCGGGAGGATCAACTCCTACGAGCAGTACTTC.

This chain uses TRBV5-1 with TRBJ1-2; possibly TRBD1 for D (5 bases). The germline CDR1 and CDR2 sequences are SGHRS and YFSETQ. This CDR3 spans 15 amino acids. V lost 0 bases and J lost 7, with 16 bases in between. The CDR3 sequence: CASSLGPGDGGGYTF. The CDR3 DNA follows: TGCGCCAGCAGCTTGGGTCCGGGGGACGGTGGTGGCTACACCTTC. The entire variable domain, with the rest obtained from reference TRBV5-1 and TRBJ1-2, is as follows: KAGVTQTPRYLIKTRGQQVTLSCSPISGHRSVSWYQQTPGQGLQFLFEYFSETQRNKGNFPGRFSGRQFSNSRSEMNVSTLELGDSALYLCASSLGPGDGGGYTFGSGTRLTVV.

V usage is TRBV5-1 and J usage is TRBJ2-3; 8 nucleotides align to TRBD2. The trim removed 0 bases at V and 4 bases at J, leaving 13 bases unmatched. Germline CDR1 SGHRS, CDR2 YFSETQ. The length of the CDR3 is 18 residues. CDR3 loop: CASSLALTGGPSADTQYF. DNA for the CDR3: TGCGCCAGCAGCTTGGCTTTGACGGGAGGGCCAAGTGCAGATACGCAGTATTTT.

The chain is built from TRBV7-9 and TRBJ2-5; the match to TRBD1 covers 10 bases. CDR1 and CDR2 from the germline V gene are SEHNR and FQNEAQ (reference sequence). The CDR3 runs to 15 residues. Trimming cost V 5 bases and J 3 bases; bases outside gene matches: 6. The CDR3: CASSKDRGEEETQYF. In DNA, the CDR3 is TGTGCCAGCAGCAAGGACAGGGGGGAAGAAGAGACCCAGTACTTC.

The chain carries TRBV15 and TRBJ2-3, with D hard to call. The germline CDR1 and CDR2 sequences are LNHNV and YYDKDF (reference sequence). Between the trimmed V and J ends, which lost 0 bases and 9 bases, there was a span of 10 bases. There are 13 residues in the CDR3. The chain's CDR3 is CATSRDPGETQYF. The CDR3 nucleotides are TGTGCCACCAGCAGAGATCCAGGCGAGACGCAGTATTTT.

This clone occurred a few times. The V call is TRBV10-3, the J call TRBJ2-1; no reliable D call. Germline V gene lookup returns CDR1 ENHRY and CDR2 SYGVKD. The CDR3 runs to 14 residues. The germline V and J ends were trimmed by 6 bases and 6 bases, with 15 bases remaining between them. The CDR3: CAIRDSGDPNEQFF. As DNA, the CDR3 is TGTGCCATCAGGGATTCCGGAGACCCCAATGAGCAGTTCTTC.

The V gene is TRBV5-6, the J gene TRBJ2-5, with D maybe TRBD1 (6 bases). This CDR3 contains 14 residues. Germline loops: CDR1 SGHDT, CDR2 YYEEEE. The germline V and J ends were trimmed by 0 bases and 10 bases, with 16 bases remaining between them. The CDR3 coding sequence is TGTGCCAGCAGCTTGGGCCTAGAGGGGGAAGTCCAGTACTTC. Its translation is CASSLGLEGEVQYF.

This chain joins TRBV15 and TRBJ1-1; D remains ambiguous. This CDR3 is built from 13 residues. Between the trimmed V and J ends, which lost 2 bases and 1 base, there was a span of 5 bases. In germline, CDR1 is LNHNV, CDR2 YYDKDF (reference sequence). The CDR3 DNA is TGTGCCACCAGCAGAACTTCGAACACTGAAGCTTTCTTT. This codes for CATSRTSNTEAFF.

V usage is TRBV2 and J usage is TRBJ2-7; unclear D gene. The ends were cut back, 5 bases at V and 4 bases at J, with 6 bases in the middle. This CDR3 is built from 11 residues. The germline CDR1 and CDR2 sequences are SNHLY and FYNNEI. The chain's CDR3 is CASSSQYEQYF. The CDR3 DNA reads as TGTGCCAGCAGTTCCCAGTACGAGCAGTACTTC.

V gene TRBV5-5 combines with J gene TRBJ1-2; TRBD1 matches at 7 bases. The CDR3 length is 16 residues. Germline values: CDR1 SGHKS, CDR2 YYEKEE (reference sequence). The J segment lost 0 bases and the V segment lost 3 bases, leaving 8 bases of the junction unmatched. CDR3 sequence: CASSWSLTGSNYGYTF. CDR3 in DNA: TGTGCCAGCAGCTGGAGTTTGACAGGGTCTAACTATGGCTACACCTTC.

This chain links TRBV9 with TRBJ2-5; TRBD2 matches at 8 bases. CDR1 and CDR2 (germline): SGDLS, YYNGEE. With 2 bases clipped from V and 2 bases from J, the junction kept 2 bases outside the gene matches. The CDR3 sequence is 14 residues long. Here the CDR3 DNA reads TGTGCCAGCAGCGTCGGACTAGCACAAGAGACCCAGTACTTC. Protein: CASSVGLAQETQYF.

V gene TRBV4-1 combines with J gene TRBJ2-6; TRBD1 aligns across 9 bases. After removal of 4 bases from V and 0 bases from J, the junction contained 1 base not matched to a gene. CDR1 is MGHRA, CDR2 YSYEKL, per germline. This CDR3 is 16 amino acids long. CDR3 in DNA: TGCGCCAGCAGCCCGGGACAGGGCTCTGGGGCCAACGTCCTGACTTTC. Translation gives CASSPGQGSGANVLTF.

The chain is built from TRBV4-3 and TRBJ1-3; no firm D call. V lost 0 bases, J lost 0 bases, and 6 bases lay in between. Germline-derived CDR1 and CDR2 are LGHNA and YSLEER. This CDR3 comprises 15 residues. The CDR3 here is CASSQDKSSGNTIYF. Here the CDR3 DNA reads TGCGCCAGCAGCCAAGACAAGAGCTCTGGAAACACCATATATTTT.